These 13 T cell receptor beta chains share one sample of origin, sequenced in a study of control samples from healthy donors and cancer patients. Method: immunoSEQ multiplex PCR; TCRdb's copy keeps in-frame clones and lacks some. Of about 59,000 clones listed, around 87% are singletons. The sequencing input was PBMCs. Receptor source: a woman aged 55-75 years with lung cancer.

This sequence joins TRBV28 and TRBJ2-7; D gene unclear. Per germline, CDR1 MDHEN and CDR2 SYDVKM. Trimming removed 3 bases at V and 4 bases at J, with 7 bases between. This CDR3 has 12 residues. The CDR3 DNA follows: TGTGCCAGCAGTTTTCAGAATTACGAGCAGTACTTC. It encodes CASSFQNYEQYF.

In DNA, the CDR3 is TGTGCCAGCAGTTTACCGGGGGTGGGCACCATATATTTT. It is translated as CASSLPGVGTIYF. The chain joins TRBV28 to TRBJ1-3; maybe TRBD1 (5 bases). Germline V gene lookup returns CDR1 MDHEN and CDR2 SYDVKM. Trimming took 2 bases from V and 9 from J, leaving 11 bases between them. CDR3 length equals 13 residues. Supplemented by reference TRBV28 and TRBJ1-3, the full variable domain reads DVKVTQSSRYLVKRTGEKVFLECVQDMDHENMFWYRQDPGLGLRLIYFSYDVKMKEKGDIPEGYSVSREKKERFSLILESASTNQTSMYLCASSLPGVGTIYFGEGSWLTVV.

The chain recombines TRBV5-6 with TRBJ2-7; D may be TRBD2 (5 bases). The CDR3 sequence is 15 residues long. Trimming took off 4 bases at V and 3 bases at J, with 17 bases between the two ends. Germline lookup yields CDR1 SGHDT and CDR2 YYEEEE. CDR3 sequence reads: CASSASRRGFYEQYF. The CDR3 bases are TGTGCCAGCAGCGCATCCCGGCGAGGGTTCTACGAGCAGTACTTC.

This rearrangement joins TRBV9 to TRBJ1-2; D is possibly TRBD1 (5 bases). Germline V CDR1 and CDR2: SGDLS, YYNGEE. Trimming shortened V by 4 bases and J by 1 base, and 17 bases separated the two germline ends. The CDR3 is 16 residues long. CDR3 region: CASSQSPTGNNYGYTF. Written as DNA, the CDR3 is TGTGCCAGCAGCCAGAGCCCAACAGGAAATAACTATGGCTACACCTTC.

V usage is TRBV21-1 and J usage is TRBJ1-5; TRBD1 is taken as the D call from the table, unchecked against the DNA. TRBV21-1 is termed a pseudogene. The CDR3 is 17 residues long. The CDR3 here is CASSKWDSRLSNQPQHF. CDR3 coding DNA: TGTGCCAGCAGCAAATGGGACAGCCGACTTAGCAATCAGCCCCAGCATTTT.

CDR3 bases: TGTGCCAGCAGTTCCACAGGTTCCTCGAGGGGTCGGACTGAAGCTTTCTTT. It is translated as CASSSTGSSRGRTEAFF. This chain joins TRBV28 and TRBJ1-1; D possibly corresponds to TRBD1 (5 bases). The CDR3 runs 17 residues. Germline CDR1 and CDR2: MDHEN and SYDVKM. V was clipped by 4 bases and J by 5 bases, with 23 bases between them.

The genes are TRBV15 and TRBJ1-4; possible D gene TRBD1, 5 bases. From germline, CDR1 is LNHNV and CDR2 YYDKDF (reference sequence). The ends were cut back, 5 bases at V and 7 bases at J, with 23 bases in the middle. The CDR3 totals 17 residues. The CDR3 loop is CATSLRTGGSGLEKLFF. The CDR3 region has the DNA TGTGCCACCAGCCTACGGACGGGGGGGAGCGGTCTTGAAAAACTGTTTTTT.

This chain joins TRBV27 and TRBJ1-2; TRBD1 might be the D (5 bases). The CDR3 has 14 residues. CDR1 is MNHEY and CDR2 is SMNVEV in the germline V gene (reference sequence). The germline V and J ends were trimmed by 0 bases and 7 bases, with 12 bases remaining between them. The CDR3 loop reads CASSLSSQGGGYTF. CDR3 DNA: TGTGCCAGCAGTTTATCGTCTCAGGGCGGTGGCTACACCTTC.

The genes are TRBV6-5 and TRBJ1-5; D is unresolved. The CDR3 length is 12 residues. The V gene's germline CDR1 is MNHEY and CDR2 SVGAGI. The ends were cut back, 7 bases at V and 11 bases at J, with 15 bases in the middle. The CDR3 region has the DNA TGTGCCAGCACCATCGACACGCGGGCCCAGCATTTT. Translation: CASTIDTRAQHF.

This chain uses TRBV6-2 or TRBV6-3 with TRBJ2-7; 14 bases match TRBD2. Per germline, CDR1 MNHEY and CDR2 SVGEGT. There are 15 residues in the CDR3. With 2 bases clipped from V and 9 bases from J, the junction kept 6 bases outside the gene matches. This CDR3 is CASSYEGLAGVAQYF. The CDR3 bases are TGTGCCAGCAGTTACGAGGGACTAGCGGGAGTGGCGCAGTACTTC.

V usage is TRBV7-3 and J usage is TRBJ2-1; 11 bases fit TRBD1. V lost 0 bases and J lost 7; bases outside the gene matches: 5. The V gene's germline CDR1 is SGHTA and CDR2 FQGTGA. There are 16 residues in the CDR3. DNA for the CDR3: TGTGCCAGCAGCTTAACCCCCGGGACAGGGGGGAATGAGCAGTTCTTC. Its translation: CASSLTPGTGGNEQFF. Full variable domain (missing parts from reference TRBV7-3 and TRBJ2-1): GAGVSQTPSNKVTEKGKYVELRCDPISGHTALYWYRQSLGQGPEFLIYFQGTGAADDSGLPNDRFFAVRPEGSVSTLKIQRTERGDSAVYLCASSLTPGTGGNEQFFGPGTRLTVL.

There are a few counts of this clone. The chain uses TRBV9 and TRBJ2-2; D is unresolved. Trimming shortened V by 3 bases and J by 1 base, and 10 bases separated the two germline ends. The V gene's germline CDR1 is SGDLS and CDR2 YYNGEE. The CDR3 is 15 amino acids. The CDR3 DNA is TGTGCCAGCAGCGCCCTAGGAGAGAACACCGGGGAGCTGTTTTTT. This encodes CASSALGENTGELFF.

This chain uses TRBV6-1 with TRBJ2-3; no definite D call. Trimming shortened V by 3 bases and J by 2 bases, and 9 bases separated the two germline ends. CDR3 length: 14 amino acids. Germline V CDR1 and CDR2: MNHNS, SASEGT. CDR3 nucleotides: TGTGCCAGCAGTGAGGTAGCAACCACAGATACGCAGTATTTT. As protein: CASSEVATTDTQYF.